This T cell receptor (beta chain) originates from a study of shared clonotypes between healthy human individuals. Clones were read by immunoSEQ multiplex PCR, and TCRdb kept only the in-frame ones, dropping some. This sample has more than 1 million clones, with approximately 80% found just once. As concerns this clone: The antigen is unknown.

Those who donated were healthy HIV-negative adults, with no recent acute infections or vaccinations reported. Study-level points and caveats: The four-donor shared clonotypes exceeded non-shared clonotypes in generation probability, with non-shared ones scoring lower. In general, naive subsets displayed greater estimated richness than memory subsets did.

Sequenced material: memory CD4+ T cells from PBMCs. This sample's subset: CD45RA-negative fraction. The clonotype comes from a man between 18 and 29 years old in good health. Some clones in this sample may be carry-over from other donors' samples.

The CDR3: CASSQGQGPPYGYTF. CDR3 bases: TGTGCCAGCAGCCAAGGACAGGGGCCGCCCTATGGCTACACCTTC. J is TRBJ1-2 and V is TRBV28; 9 bases are a match to TRBD1. This CDR3 is 15 amino acids long. CDR1 is MDHEN and CDR2 is SYDVKM in the germline V gene. After removal of 6 bases from V and 4 bases from J, the junction contained 9 bases not matched to a gene.